These 31 T cell receptor beta chains originate from one sample sequenced in a study of cytomegalovirus exposure and HLA in healthy donors. The PCR used 60 Vbeta and 13 Jbeta primers. Sequencing was performed with immunoSEQ multiplex PCR; in TCRdb, only in-frame clones are kept and a portion is missing. The sample contains 180,000 or so clones, under 80% of which appear only once. Sequenced material: PBMCs. These receptor sequences come from a woman aged 25 to 39 in good health and CMV-seropositive.

This chain uses TRBV6-5 with TRBJ2-2, with D possibly being TRBD1 (6 bases). The CDR3 sequence is 15 residues long. The V and J ends lost 5 bases and 2 bases respectively, with 12 bases between them. CDR1 is MNHEY and CDR2 is SVGAGI in the germline V gene. CDR3 DNA: TGTGCCAGCAGTCCCGGGACATTAAACACCGGGGAGCTGTTTTTT. This encodes CASSPGTLNTGELFF.

The V call is TRBV27, the J call TRBJ1-2, with 7 bases fitting TRBD1. The ends lost 5 bases at V and 5 bases at J; junction bases unmatched: 11. There are 15 residues in the CDR3. Germline CDR1 reads MNHEY; CDR2 reads SMNVEV (reference sequence). CDR3 in DNA: TGTGCCAGCAGTCTTCGGACAGGATTGAGATATGGCTACACCTTC. Translated: CASSLRTGLRYGYTF.

In its sample, this clone was seen a few times. V usage is TRBV7-8 and J usage is TRBJ2-1; 7 positions agree with TRBD2. The germline CDR1 and CDR2 sequences are SGHVS and FQNEAQ. Trimming at V came to 5 bases and at J to 2 bases, leaving 9 bases not matched to a gene. CDR3 length: 16 residues. This CDR3 is CASSPKGRVTYNEQFF. The CDR3 DNA reads TGTGCCAGCAGCCCCAAGGGGAGGGTCACCTACAATGAGCAGTTCTTC.

This chain links TRBV7-9 with TRBJ1-4, with 9 positions matching TRBD1. Germline assignment: CDR1 SEHNR and CDR2 FQNEAQ (reference sequence). Trimming took 5 bases from V and 14 from J; bases not matched to a gene: 12. The CDR3 loop spans 14 amino acids. The DNA of the CDR3 is TGTGCCAGCAGCCCAGACAGGGGGTATCTGGTTCTGTTTTTT. Its translation is CASSPDRGYLVLFF.

The V gene is TRBV19, the J gene TRBJ1-6; D call uncertain. The germline V gene has CDR1 LNHDA and CDR2 SQIVND (reference sequence). The CDR3 sequence is 16 residues long. Trimming shortened V by 6 bases and J by 10 bases, and 22 bases separated the two germline ends. In nucleotides, the CDR3 is TGTGCCAGTAGCCCCACATTGAGGCGGGTTGAGTCACCCCTCCACTTT. Translation gives CASSPTLRRVESPLHF.

This clone has just a few counts. This sequence joins TRBV6-5 and TRBJ1-3, with a possible D match to TRBD1 (6 bases). The CDR3 sequence is 16 residues long. Germline V lookup: CDR1 MNHEY, CDR2 SVGAGI. V was cut by 2 bases and J by 0 bases, with 11 bases left in between. For the CDR3, the DNA is TGTGCCAGCAGTTACGCCGACAGGTCCTCTGGAAACACCATATATTTT. Protein: CASSYADRSSGNTIYF.

The J gene is TRBJ1-5, the V gene TRBV9, with 8 nucleotides matching TRBD1. This CDR3 is 14 amino acids long. Germline V gene data show CDR1 as SGDLS and CDR2 as YYNGEE. J lost 3 bases, V lost 4 bases, and 3 bases had no gene match. CDR3 DNA sequence: TGTGCCAGCAGCTTGACAGGGGCCAATCAGCCCCAGCATTTT. It is translated as CASSLTGANQPQHF.

The V and J genes are TRBV4-3 and TRBJ2-5; 11 bases are a match to TRBD2. The CDR3 sequence is 18 residues long. With V trimmed by 0 bases and J by 2 bases, 8 bases remained unmatched. Germline V gene lookup returns CDR1 LGHNA and CDR2 YSLEER. DNA for the CDR3: TGCGCCAGCAGCCAAGACCTACTAACTAGCGGGGGACAAGAGACCCAGTACTTC. This sequence encodes CASSQDLLTSGGQETQYF.

The chain is built from TRBV4-2 and TRBJ1-5; D unclear. Germline V CDR1 and CDR2: LGHNA, YNFKEQ. This CDR3 is built from 15 residues. The V gene lost 3 bases and the J gene lost 2 bases, with 11 bases spanning the gap. In DNA, the CDR3 is TGTGCCAGCAGCCAGTCTACCACCGGCAATCAGCCCCAGCATTTT. Protein: CASSQSTTGNQPQHF.

The V and J genes are TRBV28 and TRBJ1-2; D uncertain. Germline V gives CDR1 MDHEN, CDR2 SYDVKM. The CDR3 is 13 amino acids. V gave up 5 bases and J gave up 2 bases, with 9 bases separating them. CDR3 DNA sequence: TGTGCCAGCAGTATGACACGGAACTATGGCTACACCTTC. It codes for CASSMTRNYGYTF.

The chain employs TRBV7-8 and TRBJ2-3; 15 bases are a match to TRBD2. Germline V lookup: CDR1 SGHVS, CDR2 FQNEAQ. The CDR3 spans 18 residues. J was trimmed by 3 bases and V by 3 bases; bases with no gene match: 7. The CDR3 region is CASSFPGTSGGLTDTQYF. The CDR3 coding sequence is TGTGCCAGCAGCTTCCCCGGGACTAGCGGGGGGTTGACAGATACGCAGTATTTT.

This clone was observed once. The chain links TRBV7-8 to TRBJ1-5, with D hard to call. V was pared by 5 bases and J by 0 bases, with 11 bases between. The CDR3 is made up of 15 amino acids. Germline CDR1 and CDR2: SGHVS and FQNEAQ. The chain's CDR3 is CASSTRRDSNQPQHF. The DNA for the CDR3 is TGTGCCAGCAGCACCAGACGGGATAGCAATCAGCCCCAGCATTTT.

The chain joins TRBV7-3 to TRBJ1-6, with 9 bases identical to TRBD1. The CDR3 runs to 14 residues. With V trimmed by 5 bases and J by 7 bases, 3 bases remained unmatched. Germline CDR1 is SGHTA and CDR2 is FQGTGA. The DNA for the CDR3 is TGTGCCAGCAGCCAGACAGGGGGGAATTCACCCCTCCACTTT. Translation: CASSQTGGNSPLHF.

In this sample, this clone turned up a few times. The chain has TRBV6-5 and TRBJ1-1; D remains unclear. Germline V gene sequence: CDR1 MNHEY, CDR2 SVGAGI. The V end lost 5 bases, the J end lost 1 base, and 8 bases lay between the germline ends. CDR3 length: 13 amino acids. The CDR3 sequence is CASSRQENTEAFF. CDR3 coding DNA: TGTGCCAGCAGTCGCCAGGAGAACACTGAAGCTTTCTTT.

About this clone: In the same sample, other DNA sequences code for this CDR3. The chain recombines TRBV19 with TRBJ2-1; D not certain. Trimming stripped 1 base from V and 0 bases from J, with 4 bases between. CDR1 is LNHDA, CDR2 SQIVND, per germline (reference sequence). The CDR3 has 14 amino acids. CDR3 protein: CASSIGGSYNEQFF. As DNA, the CDR3 is TGTGCCAGTAGTATAGGCGGCTCCTACAATGAGCAGTTCTTC.

V and J are TRBV10-3 and TRBJ2-2; 10 nucleotides agree with TRBD2. V shed 5 bases, J shed 0 bases, and the junction held 6 bases outside the gene matches. Germline values: CDR1 ENHRY, CDR2 SYGVKD. This CDR3 is built from 17 residues. In DNA, the CDR3 is TGTGCCATCAGTCATAATAGCGGGGGGCCGAACACCGGGGAGCTGTTTTTT. The encoded protein is CAISHNSGGPNTGELFF.

The chain carries TRBV10-3 and TRBJ2-1, with D possibly matching TRBD2 (5 bases). The germline V and J ends were trimmed by 1 base and 5 bases, with 9 bases remaining between them. The CDR3 is 14 amino acids. CDR1 and CDR2 from the germline V gene are ENHRY and SYGVKD. CDR3 sequence reads: CAISEFRDHNEQFF. CDR3 nucleotide sequence: TGTGCCATCAGTGAGTTTCGGGATCACAATGAGCAGTTCTTC.

The genes are TRBV29-1 and TRBJ1-2; weak D call: TRBD1 (6 bases). Trimming took 5 bases from V and 6 from J, leaving 10 bases between them. This CDR3 has 11 residues. The germline gives CDR1 SQVTM, CDR2 ANQGSEA. The CDR3 here is CSVFRGDGYTF. As DNA, the CDR3 is TGCAGCGTTTTCAGGGGTGATGGCTACACCTTC.

The V gene is TRBV5-1, the J gene TRBJ1-1, with a weak D call TRBD1 (6 bases). CDR3 size: 16 residues. In germline, CDR1 is SGHRS, CDR2 YFSETQ. The ends were cut back, 3 bases at V and 0 bases at J, with 15 bases in the middle. The CDR3 region is CASSSSPTGLNTEAFF. CDR3 bases: TGCGCCAGCAGCTCCAGCCCGACAGGTTTGAACACTGAAGCTTTCTTT.

Concerning this clone itself: The sample carries other DNA sequences with the same CDR3. CDR3 amino acids: CASSYSGGYGYTF. CDR3 DNA: TGTGCCAGCAGTTACTCAGGGGGCTATGGCTACACCTTC. The V gene is TRBV6-5, the J gene TRBJ1-2, with D perhaps TRBD1 (6 bases). V was shortened by 0 bases and J by 4 bases, with 6 bases between the two germline ends. There are 13 residues in the CDR3. Germline values: CDR1 MNHEY, CDR2 SVGAGI.

The J gene is TRBJ2-7, the V gene TRBV10-2; no clear D gene. The CDR3 contains 13 residues. Germline V lookup: CDR1 WSHSY, CDR2 SAAADI. V was shortened by 0 bases and J by 4 bases, with 7 bases between the two germline ends. The CDR3 bases are TGCGCCAGCAGTGAGTCGACTGATTACGAGCAGTACTTC. Its protein is CASSESTDYEQYF.

The rearrangement uses TRBV4-1 and TRBJ2-3; TRBD2 matches at 16 bases. The V gene end was trimmed by 2 bases and the J gene end by 0 bases; junction bases not matched to a gene: 5. The CDR3 loop spans 19 amino acids. CDR1 and CDR2 from the germline V gene are MGHRA and YSYEKL. CDR3 DNA: TGCGCCAGCAGCCAACCGGGACTAGCGGGGGGGGTAAGCACAGATACGCAGTATTTT. Its translation is CASSQPGLAGGVSTDTQYF.

Points on this clone: An end of the junction differs from the germline gene, which may be a read error. This sample includes further DNA sequences coding for the same CDR3. This chain connects TRBV27 to TRBJ2-5, with D perhaps matching TRBD1 (6 bases). This CDR3 comprises 13 residues. CDR1 MNHEY and CDR2 SMNVEV come from the germline V gene (reference sequence). CDR3 sequence reads: CASSLYREETQYF. CDR3 sequence (DNA): TGCGCCAGCAGTCTCTACAGGGAGGAGACCCAGTACTTC.

This rearrangement joins TRBV7-3 to TRBJ2-2; no clear D gene. The CDR3 covers 12 residues. Germline CDR1 is SGHTA and CDR2 is FQGTGA. Deletions cut 3 bases from V and 4 bases from J, with 3 bases between. The CDR3 DNA reads as TGTGCCAGCAGCTTTAGCACCGGGGAGCTGTTTTTT. Protein sequence: CASSFSTGELFF.

This chain joins TRBV28 and TRBJ1-2; a weak D match, TRBD1 (6 bases). Between the trimmed V and J ends, which lost 4 bases and 8 bases, there was a span of 14 bases. The germline V gene encodes CDR1 MDHEN and CDR2 SYDVKM. The CDR3 consists of 13 residues. CDR3 protein: CASSSTRGYGYTF. CDR3 in DNA: TGTGCCAGCAGTTCCACCAGGGGTTACGGCTACACCTTC.

This clone turned up a few times. The gene calls are TRBV9 and TRBJ2-3; 10 bases match TRBD1. The CDR3 is made up of 15 amino acids. Per germline, CDR1 SGDLS and CDR2 YYNGEE. The junction had 2 bases not matched to a gene; V was cut back by 0 bases and J by 4 bases. The CDR3 bases are TGTGCCAGCAGCGTAGGACAGGGGGCTGCAGATACGCAGTATTTT. Residues: CASSVGQGAADTQYF.

The V and J genes are TRBV10-1 and TRBJ2-3; no clear D gene. V lost 0 bases and J lost 6, with 10 bases in between. Germline V CDR1 and CDR2: WNHNN, SYGVQD (reference sequence). The CDR3 has 14 amino acids. CDR3 loop: CASSESGPRDTQYF. Here the CDR3 DNA reads TGCGCCAGCAGTGAGTCGGGCCCACGGGATACGCAGTATTTT.

The chain recombines TRBV4-3 with TRBJ1-2; D is perhaps TRBD1 (6 bases). The CDR3 is 16 amino acids. Germline assignment: CDR1 LGHNA and CDR2 YSLEER. V lost 3 bases, J lost 5 bases, and 19 bases lay in between. CDR3 coding DNA: TGCGCCAGCAGCCAGGACATTGTTGGGACAAGTTATGGCTACACCTTC. This translates into CASSQDIVGTSYGYTF.

This rearrangement joins TRBV7-2 to TRBJ2-1, with 7 bases identical to TRBD2. The CDR3 contains 15 residues. J lost 3 bases, V lost 1 base, and 3 bases had no gene match. The germline gives CDR1 SGHTA, CDR2 FQGNSA. In nucleotides, the CDR3 is TGTGCCAGCAGCTTAGGGGACTACCGCTACAATGAGCAGTTCTTC. Protein: CASSLGDYRYNEQFF. The variable domain in full, completed from reference TRBV7-2 and TRBJ2-1, reads GAGVSQSPSNKVTEKGKDVELRCDPISGHTALYWYRQSLGQGLEFLIYFQGNSAPDKSGLPSDRFSAERTGGSVSTLTIQRTQQEDSAVYLCASSLGDYRYNEQFFGPGTRLTVL.

Concerning this clone: The sample contains more than one DNA sequence encoding this CDR3. The gene calls are TRBV5-4 and TRBJ2-3; D gene ambiguous. From germline, CDR1 is SGHNT and CDR2 YYREEE (reference sequence). The germline V and J ends were trimmed by 4 bases and 4 bases, with 7 bases remaining between them. This CDR3 contains 12 residues. The chain's CDR3 is CASSPFADTQYF. The DNA of the CDR3 is TGTGCCAGCAGCCCGTTCGCAGATACGCAGTATTTT.

CDR3 protein: CASTTGGAGELFF. The CDR3 DNA follows: TGCGCCAGCACCACGGGGGGTGCCGGGGAGCTGTTTTTT. This chain joins TRBV4-1 and TRBJ2-2; TRBD2 matches 7 bases. J lost 6 bases, V lost 7 bases, and 5 bases had no gene match. This CDR3 spans 13 amino acids. Germline V gene data show CDR1 as MGHRA and CDR2 as YSYEKL.